This TCR beta chain appears in the sequencing data of a study of response to subunit inactivated influenza vaccine. This clonotype was observed a few times. Antigen unknown. TCRdb re-called the RT-PCR reads with MiXCR, one entry per CDR3 protein. The sample yields 700,000 to 800,000 distinct CDR3 sequences, approximately 17% seen once. Study results and limitations: Every seasonal influenza vaccination brings in few new T cells, the authors suggested.

The CDR3 sequence is 16 residues long. With 4 bases clipped from V and 6 bases from J, the junction kept 11 bases outside the gene matches. CDR1 is SGHDT, CDR2 YYEEEE, per germline. The sequence came from a man over 45 who received an inactivated influenza vaccine. The sample in question was PBMCs from blood, obtained about 5 days after vaccination. V usage is TRBV5-6 and J usage is TRBJ2-3; 10 bases are shared with TRBD2. CDR3: CASSLGTSETWDTQYF. The CDR3 bases are TGTGCCAGCAGCCTCGGGACTAGCGAGACCTGGGATACGCAGTATTTT.